The entry below describes one TCR beta chain. The source of the sample is a study of blood T cell repertoires in COVID-19. Study at large: Sources were T cells, B-cell-depleted T cells, or PBMCs; the material itself was cDNA or gDNA.

V dropped 2 bases and J dropped 0; count of bases not matched to a gene: 5. The CDR3 consists of 16 residues. Germline V gene lookup returns CDR1 MNHEY and CDR2 SVGEGT. Clones were sequenced by immunoSEQ multiplex PCR, and TCRdb holds only the in-frame ones, with some missing. The profile shows over 400,000 clones, approximately 85% of them singletons. The source material was peripheral blood. This TCR came from a human donor in a cohort sampled during active COVID-19. The chain couples TRBV6-2 or TRBV6-3 to TRBJ1-1; TRBD1 agrees at 8 bases. For the CDR3, the DNA is TGTGCCAGCAGTTACCCGACAGGGGCCTTGAACACTGAAGCTTTCTTT. It encodes CASSYPTGALNTEAFF.